Listed here are 12 T cell receptor beta chains from one sample, sequenced in a study of blood T cells in healthy people across ages. With a J-beta primer mix and a sample-barcoded 5' primer, a second PCR ran 7 to 11 cycles. TCRdb analysed the 5' RACE reads with MiXCR anew, one entry per CDR3 protein. This sample carries about 800,000 distinct CDR3 sequences, 25% of them seen once, and the ten largest clones take around 3.6%. The data also belong to a second study, concerning T cells of mothers and their children.

Sequenced material: blood. The receptors originated from a boy aged 5-17 years in good health.

The J gene is TRBJ2-5, the V gene TRBV28; TRBD2 is a possible D gene (5 bases). Germline V gene data show CDR1 as MDHEN and CDR2 as SYDVKM. With 1 base removed from V and 7 bases from J, the gap between germline ends came to 10 bases. The CDR3 has 13 amino acids. CDR3 DNA: TGTGCCAGCAGTTTATCGGGGTACGGGACCCAGTACTTC. This encodes CASSLSGYGTQYF.

The chain recombines TRBV5-1 with TRBJ2-1; 10 positions match TRBD2. Trimming took 4 bases from V and 6 from J; bases not matched to a gene: 10. This CDR3 is 16 amino acids long. Germline V gene data show CDR1 as SGHRS and CDR2 as YFSETQ. The CDR3 is CASSPRWSSGGNEQFF. In nucleotides, the CDR3 is TGCGCCAGCAGCCCCCGGTGGTCTAGCGGGGGCAATGAGCAGTTCTTC. The full variable domain, in which reference TRBV5-1 and TRBJ2-1 provide the parts outside the CDR3, is KAGVTQTPRYLIKTRGQQVTLSCSPISGHRSVSWYQQTPGQGLQFLFEYFSETQRNKGNFPGRFSGRQFSNSRSEMNVSTLELGDSALYLCASSPRWSSGGNEQFFGPGTRLTVL.

This clonotype was observed at least ten times. The gene calls are TRBV29-1 and TRBJ1-1; a weak D match, TRBD1 (6 bases). The germline V gene has CDR1 SQVTM and CDR2 ANQGSEA. V was shortened by 3 bases and J by 0 bases, with 8 bases between the two germline ends. The CDR3 spans 13 residues. Written as DNA, the CDR3 is TGCAGCGTTGACAGGGGTTTGAACACTGAAGCTTTCTTT. It codes for CSVDRGLNTEAFF.

The chain joins TRBV3-1 to TRBJ2-2, with D hard to call. The ends were cut back, 4 bases at V and 8 bases at J, with 14 bases in the middle. Germline loops: CDR1 LGHDT, CDR2 YNNKEL (reference sequence). This CDR3 has 14 residues. CDR3 nucleotides: TGTGCCAGCAGCCTGGCCCATGGTGCAGGGGAGCTGTTTTTT. Its translation is CASSLAHGAGELFF.

This clonotype was observed a few times. The chain uses TRBV29-1 and TRBJ2-4; 9 nucleotides line up with TRBD1. This CDR3 region has 12 residues. The junction had 2 bases not matched to a gene; V was cut back by 4 bases and J by 7 bases. The germline CDR1 and CDR2 sequences are SQVTM and ANQGSEA. The CDR3 nucleotides are TGCAGCGTTGTCGGACAGGGGAACATTCAGTACTTC. Translating it yields CSVVGQGNIQYF.

DNA for the CDR3: TGCAGTGCTAGAACAGGGAAAAACACTGAAGCTTTCTTT. Its protein product is CSARTGKNTEAFF. The chain joins TRBV20-1 to TRBJ1-1, with D possibly TRBD1 on 6 matching bases. Germline V gives CDR1 DFQATT, CDR2 SNEGSKA (reference sequence). Trimming cost V 2 bases and J 2 bases, with 9 bases left between them. The CDR3 covers 13 residues.

The V gene is TRBV5-5, the J gene TRBJ2-1; no reliable D call. Trimming shortened V by 4 bases and J by 2 bases, and 13 bases separated the two germline ends. CDR3 length: 15 residues. Germline values: CDR1 SGHKS, CDR2 YYEKEE (reference sequence). The CDR3 DNA reads as TGTGCCAGCAGCCGCCGGGTAGGGCCCTACAATGAGCAGTTCTTC. Translating it yields CASSRRVGPYNEQFF.

This clonotype has just one count. The chain carries TRBV7-9 and TRBJ2-5; the match to TRBD2 covers 7 bases. This CDR3 comprises 18 residues. Looked up from germline, CDR1 is SEHNR and CDR2 is FQNEAQ (reference sequence). V gave up 5 bases and J gave up 1 base; unmatched junction bases: 16. CDR3 protein: CASSPWGGSQPPQETQYF. CDR3 nucleotide sequence: TGTGCCAGCAGCCCCTGGGGGGGTTCGCAGCCTCCCCAAGAGACCCAGTACTTC.

The chain combines TRBV27 with TRBJ1-6; D gene uncertain. V shed 5 bases and J shed 6 bases, with 5 bases lying between them. The CDR3 has 12 residues. Germline CDR1 reads MNHEY; CDR2 reads SMNVEV (reference sequence). CDR3 nucleotides: TGTGCCAGCAGTAACTTTAATTCACCCCTCCACTTT. As protein: CASSNFNSPLHF.

This chain joins TRBV6-1 and TRBJ1-5; weak D call: TRBD1 (5 bases). There are 16 residues in the CDR3. Trimming took off 4 bases at V and 0 bases at J, with 13 bases between the two ends. CDR1 and CDR2 from the germline V gene are MNHNS and SASEGT. The CDR3: CASSGGQLHSNQPQHF. For the CDR3, the DNA is TGTGCCAGCAGTGGGGGCCAGCTACATAGCAATCAGCCCCAGCATTTT.

The J gene is TRBJ1-3, the V gene TRBV12-3 or TRBV12-4; 8 nucleotides align to TRBD1. V gave up 6 bases and J gave up 2 bases; unmatched junction bases: 3. The CDR3 spans 14 residues. CDR3 amino acids: CASRTTGAGNTIYF. The CDR3 DNA sequence: TGTGCCAGCAGGACGACAGGGGCTGGAAACACCATATATTTT.

This sequence joins TRBV12-3 or TRBV12-4 and TRBJ1-4; D is undetermined. The CDR3 covers 15 residues. V was clipped by 6 bases and J by 3 bases, with 14 bases between them. The CDR3 sequence is CASRPTGGSNEKLFF. The CDR3 DNA follows: TGTGCCAGCAGACCTACGGGCGGTTCTAATGAAAAACTGTTTTTT.